This T cell receptor beta chain comes out of a study of blood T cell repertoires in COVID-19. The germline V gene has CDR1 SGHTA and CDR2 FQGTGA. With V trimmed by 5 bases and J by 0 bases, 7 bases remained unmatched. The CDR3 sequence is 16 residues long. The data were produced by immunoSEQ multiplex PCR, yet TCRdb's version contains in-frame clones alone and is incomplete. The sample lists more than 300,000 clones, roughly nine tenths seen once, with 0.8% to 0.9% in the top ten. Enrollees, roughly 18 to 90 years old, lived in 20 to 25 US areas. In the 2 weeks before study entry, exposed participants met a COVID-19 case, which was PCR-confirmed or clinician-diagnosed.

Source material: PBMCs or T cells enriched from blood (not recorded which). The sequence derives from a woman aged 40-49 years who had been exposed to COVID-19. The chain joins TRBV7-3 to TRBJ2-1, with TRBD2 identical over 7 bases. In DNA, the CDR3 is TGTGCCAGCAGCCCTTATTCTAGCGGCTCCTACAATGAGCAGTTCTTC. It encodes CASSPYSSGSYNEQFF.